This T cell receptor beta chain is from a study of shared clonotypes between healthy human individuals. Terminally differentiated effector memory CD45RA+ cells were excluded from the naive CD8 cells, which were CD45RO-negative and positively selected for CCR7. The repertoire was sequenced with immunoSEQ multiplex PCR; TCRdb's copy has only in-frame clones and lacks some. The sample has around 2,000,000 clones, about 95% seen once. Germline CDR1 is MNHEY and CDR2 is SVGAGI. With 0 bases removed from V and 8 bases from J, the gap between germline ends came to 16 bases. The CDR3 has 15 residues. The chain has TRBV6-5 and TRBJ1-2; D gene uncertain. Material: naive CD8+ T cells sorted from blood. The TCR comes from a man between 18 and 35 years old in good health. CDR3 sequence reads: CASSYSSTGIRGYTF. In DNA, the CDR3 is TGTGCCAGCAGTTACTCGAGTACGGGAATCAGGGGCTACACCTTC.